This T cell receptor beta chain was identified in a study of preoperative IRX-2 immunotherapy in early breast cancer. Indicated treatment: preoperative locoregional IRX-2 cytokine immunotherapy. The data were produced by immunoSEQ multiplex PCR, yet TCRdb's version contains in-frame clones alone and is incomplete. The sample has fewer than 40,000 clones; 90% to 95% are singletons. This material was obtained from a patient treated with IRX-2 immunotherapy. This sequence originates from a human donor with breast cancer.

CDR3 nucleotides: TGTGCCAGCTCCCGACTAGACCAGGGTAACACTGAAGCTTTCTTT. Its protein is CASSRLDQGNTEAFF. The chain has TRBV18 and TRBJ1-1, with a possible D match to TRBD1 (5 bases). Germline-derived CDR1 and CDR2 are KGHSH and LQKENI. There are 15 residues in the CDR3. Trimming removed 6 bases from V and 2 bases from J, with 16 bases in between.